Sequencing of this T cell receptor (beta chain) was carried out in a study of immune characterization of retroperitoneal liposarcoma. In its sample, this clonotype was seen many times. TCRdb processed the PCR reads anew with MiXCR; each CDR3 protein has one entry. The data contain roughly 9,700 distinct CDR3 sequences, approximately 30% of them singletons. Per germline, CDR1 SGHTA and CDR2 FQGTGA. Trimming at V came to 0 bases and at J to 5 bases, leaving 3 bases not matched to a gene. This CDR3 spans 15 amino acids. Sequenced sample: tumor tissue. The chain links TRBV7-3 to TRBJ2-3, with TRBD2 matching over 9 bases. The clonotype comes from a female donor with retroperitoneal liposarcoma. DNA of the CDR3: TGTGCCAGCAGCTTAACTAGCGGGAGTGAAGATACGCAGTATTTT. This gives the protein CASSLTSGSEDTQYF.